This T cell receptor beta chain was sequenced in a study of blood T cell repertoires in COVID-19. The authors' processing: From reference gene primer amplification, estimates of nucleated cell counts were derived. The method was immunoSEQ multiplex PCR; TCRdb's version includes in-frame clones alone and lacks a portion of them. V and J calls plus clone size are reproduced from that table; the DNA served to infer D and trimming. The sample lists about 230,000 clones; about nine tenths were seen once. The CDR3 is made up of 16 amino acids. Deletions cut 6 bases from V and 0 bases from J, with 17 bases between. Germline V gene sequence: CDR1 KGHSH, CDR2 LQKENI. Clinical history as reported by participants underpinned cohort assignment.

The TCR sequence derives from a woman aged 25 to 39 with acute COVID-19. The chain links TRBV18 to TRBJ1-1; D is uncertain. Sequences were obtained from PBMCs or T cells enriched from blood (not recorded which). Here the CDR3 DNA reads TGTGCCAGCTCGCCCAACCCGGTACAGATGAACACTGAAGCTTTCTTT. Its translation: CASSPNPVQMNTEAFF.